Given below is one T cell receptor beta chain in context. Its antigen is undetermined. The data originate from a study of OX40 agonist ivuxolimab in advanced cancers. Study-wide context: Patients achieving partial responses numbered three: one hepatocellular carcinoma case and two cutaneous melanoma cases.

Findings and limits, study-wide: Both CD4+ and CD8+ T cell populations in blood had undergone clonal expansion by week 6 at 0.1 to 3.0 mg/kg.

This table comes from immunoSEQ multiplex PCR, and its TCRdb copy is limited to in-frame clones, with some not included. The sample lists about 150,000 clones; 94% were seen once. The sample was CD4+ or CD8+ T cells sorted from blood, taken in a trial of the OX40 agonist ivuxolimab. The TCR was taken from an adult with an advanced solid tumor such as melanoma, head and neck, liver or kidney cancer.

Here the CDR3 reads CALGTGASYEQYF. The CDR3 nucleotides are TGTGCCCTAGGGACCGGGGCCTCCTACGAGCAGTACTTC. The genes are TRBV10-3 and TRBJ2-7, with D tentatively TRBD1 or TRBD2 (5 bases each). The germline V and J ends were trimmed by 11 bases and 0 bases, with 14 bases remaining between them. The CDR3 is made up of 13 amino acids. CDR1 is ENHRY and CDR2 is SYGVKD in the germline V gene.